The 7 T cell receptor beta chains below all came from one sample that was sequenced in a study of shared clonotypes between healthy human individuals. This table comes from immunoSEQ multiplex PCR, and its TCRdb copy is limited to in-frame clones, with some not included. The profile covers roughly 2.5 million clones, with more than 80% appearing a single time and roughly 0.14% taken by the ten largest. Material: naive CD4+ T cells sorted from blood. Subset meaning: CD45RA+ positively selected. The receptors come from a man younger than 35 in good health.

The rearrangement links TRBV6-4 to TRBJ1-6; D is unclear. The germline CDR1 and CDR2 sequences are MRHNA and SNTAGT. This CDR3 has 14 amino acids. The V gene lost 3 bases and the J gene lost 7 bases, with 10 bases spanning the gap. In DNA form, the CDR3 reads TGTGCCAGCAGTGAAGGGTCCAGGAATTCACCCCTCCACTTT. Encoded protein: CASSEGSRNSPLHF.

The chain employs TRBV5-1 and TRBJ2-1; 8 bases are shared with TRBD2. The germline V gene encodes CDR1 SGHRS and CDR2 YFSETQ. Trimming took 0 bases from V and 8 from J; bases not matched to a gene: 4. The CDR3 runs 14 residues. The CDR3 region has the DNA TGCGCCAGCAGCTTGGGCAGGCGGGGGGATGAGCAGTTCTTC. This codes for CASSLGRRGDEQFF.

Regarding this clone: The sample contains more than one DNA sequence encoding this CDR3. The V gene is TRBV11-2, the J gene TRBJ2-5; 9 nucleotides line up with TRBD1. Per the germline V gene, CDR1 is SGHAT and CDR2 is FQNNGV. There are 13 residues in the CDR3. The V gene end was trimmed by 3 bases and the J gene end by 4 bases; junction bases not matched to a gene: 0. The CDR3 reads CASSLGQGETQYF. The CDR3 coding sequence is TGTGCCAGCAGCTTGGGACAGGGAGAGACCCAGTACTTC.

The chain joins TRBV7-6 to TRBJ2-7, with TRBD1 as a possible D gene (7 bases). Germline values: CDR1 SGHVS, CDR2 FNYEAQ. V lost 5 bases and J lost 5, with 37 bases in between. This CDR3 is 21 amino acids long. The CDR3 here is CASSAIREPAAGQSSVHEQYF. As DNA, the CDR3 is TGTGCCAGCAGCGCTATCCGAGAGCCCGCGGCGGGACAGAGTAGCGTACACGAGCAGTACTTC. Filled out from reference TRBV7-6 and TRBJ2-7, the complete variable domain reads GAGVSQSPRYKVTKRGQDVALRCDPISGHVSLYWYRQALGQGPEFLTYFNYEAQQDKSGLPNDRFSAERPEGSISTLTIQRTEQRDSAMYRCASSAIREPAAGQSSVHEQYFGPGTRLTVT.

This chain joins TRBV18 and TRBJ2-1, with 8 bases fitting TRBD2. The ends lost 1 base at V and 5 bases at J; junction bases unmatched: 4. The CDR3 is made up of 15 amino acids. Germline V gene data show CDR1 as KGHSH and CDR2 as LQKENI. The CDR3 protein is CASSPLGGGNNEQFF. CDR3 nucleotide sequence: TGTGCCAGCTCACCACTTGGCGGGGGGAACAATGAGCAGTTCTTC.

V usage is TRBV30 and J usage is TRBJ1-1; D may be TRBD1 (5 bases). Germline V gene sequence: CDR1 GTSNPN, CDR2 SVGIG (reference sequence). Trimming took off 3 bases at V and 8 bases at J, with 13 bases between the two ends. The length of the CDR3 is 12 residues. The CDR3 sequence: CAWREFREEAFF. The CDR3 DNA is TGTGCCTGGAGGGAGTTCAGGGAGGAAGCTTTCTTT.

This chain joins TRBV7-3 and TRBJ2-3; D call uncertain. Germline CDR1 reads SGHTA; CDR2 reads FQGTGA. The germline V and J ends were trimmed by 3 bases and 2 bases, with 6 bases remaining between them. CDR3 length: 13 amino acids. The CDR3 DNA is TGTGCCAGCAGCTTTGGGATCACAGATACGCAGTATTTT. Protein sequence: CASSFGITDTQYF.